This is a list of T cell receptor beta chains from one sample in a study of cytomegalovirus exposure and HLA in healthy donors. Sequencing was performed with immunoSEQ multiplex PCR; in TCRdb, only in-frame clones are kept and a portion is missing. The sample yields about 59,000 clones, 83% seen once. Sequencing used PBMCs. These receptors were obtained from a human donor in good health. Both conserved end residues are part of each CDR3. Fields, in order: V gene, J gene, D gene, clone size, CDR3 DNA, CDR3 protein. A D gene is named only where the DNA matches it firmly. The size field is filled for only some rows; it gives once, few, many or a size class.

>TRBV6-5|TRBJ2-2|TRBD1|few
TGTGCCAGCCTTGGGGGGCAGGGGGCGCGTGTGGAGCTGTTTTTT
CASLGGQGARVELFF
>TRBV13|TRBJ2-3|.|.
TGTGCCAGCAGCTTCGCCGGACTGAAAAGTTCAGATACGCAGTATTTT
CASSFAGLKSSDTQYF
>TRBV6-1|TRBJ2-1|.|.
TGTGCCAGCAGTGAAGGGGGAGTGCTGCTGGGGTCCAGGGGTGAGCAGTTCTTC
CASSEGGVLLGSRGEQFF
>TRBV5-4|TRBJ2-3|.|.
TGTGCCAGCAGCTTGGCCGCAGCGGGTCCCAACTTACTCACAGATACGCAGTATTTT
CASSLAAAGPNLLTDTQYF
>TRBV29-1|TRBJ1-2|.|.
TGCAGCGTTGAGGAGATGTTCTATGGCTACACCTTC
CSVEEMFYGYTF
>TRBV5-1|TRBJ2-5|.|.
TGCGCCAGCAGCGTCCAGGGCTCAGAGACCCAGTACTTC
CASSVQGSETQYF
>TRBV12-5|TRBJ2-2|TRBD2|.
TGTGCTAGTGGTACTGGACTAGCTGGGGTGGGGGAGCTGTTTTTT
CASGTGLAGVGELFF
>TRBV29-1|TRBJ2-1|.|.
TGCAGCGTTGAACCTGTCTACAATGAGCAGTTCTTC
CSVEPVYNEQFF
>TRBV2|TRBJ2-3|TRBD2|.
TGTGCCAGCAGTACCGAGCGGGGTGTCACAGATACGCAGTATTTT
CASSTERGVTDTQYF
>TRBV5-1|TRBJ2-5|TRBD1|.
TGCGCCAGCAGCTTGGGGACAGGACAAGAGACCCAGTACTTC
CASSLGTGQETQYF
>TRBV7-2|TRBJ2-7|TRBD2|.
TGTGCCAGCAACTCGGAGCTAGCGGGGGGAGGGGAGCAGTACTTC
CASNSELAGGGEQYF
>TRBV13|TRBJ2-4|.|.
TGTGCCAGCAGCCTCTTAGCGGGAAGGGGGCGGACCAAAAACATTCAGTACTTC
CASSLLAGRGRTKNIQYF
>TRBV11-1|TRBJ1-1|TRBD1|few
TGTGCCAGCAGCCAAAGGGGACAGTTGAACACTGAAGCTTTCTTT
CASSQRGQLNTEAFF
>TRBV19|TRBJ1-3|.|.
TGTGCCAGTAGTATCCCAGACAGAGCTGGAAACACCATATATTTT
CASSIPDRAGNTIYF